This T cell receptor beta chain was identified in a study of shared clonotypes between healthy human individuals. This CDR3 comprises 17 residues. The germline CDR1 and CDR2 sequences are SGHNT and YYREEE (reference sequence). Unmatched junction bases numbered 7, after V lost 0 bases and J lost 3 bases. As to this clone: The target antigen is unknown.

For sorted subsets, about 0.2 ug DNA per replicate equaled about 30,000 T cell genomes. Original handling: ImmunoSEQ yielded junction-only sequences lacking quality scores, so filtering differed. TCRdb's copy holds only in-frame clones and misses some; the assay was immunoSEQ multiplex PCR. V, J and clone size were drawn from that table, and D and trimming were deduced from the DNA. The sample includes under 2.5 million clones, around 92% seen only once; the top ten take around 0.4%. Study-level results: Generally, naive subsets (rather than memory subsets) showed larger estimated richness. With four donors compared, about 5% of naive CD4 clonotypes were shared.

The chain has TRBV5-4 and TRBJ2-2, with 8 bases that match TRBD2. Material for sequencing was naive CD4+ T cells from PBMCs. Indicated subset: CD45RA+ positively selected. The source is a man aged 18-30 years in good health. Some clones in this sample may be carry-over from other donors' samples. CDR3 residues: CASSLGSGRVYTGELFF. CDR3 coding DNA: TGTGCCAGCAGCTTGGGGAGCGGGAGAGTCTACACCGGGGAGCTGTTTTTT.